Below, 5 T cell receptor beta chains from the same sample are listed, as sequenced in a study of shared clonotypes between healthy human individuals. CD45RO negativity and positive selection for CCR7 defined naive CD8 cells, a population that excluded terminally differentiated effector memory CD45RA+ cells. Clones were sequenced by immunoSEQ multiplex PCR, and TCRdb holds only the in-frame ones, with some missing. Of around 2.1 million clones in the sample, about 92% were seen once. The sample taken for sequencing was naive CD8+ T cells from PBMCs. The receptors derive from a man in his late teens or twenties in good health. Some clones in this sample may be carry-over from other donors' samples.

The chain joins TRBV9 to TRBJ1-3; possibly TRBD1 for D (6 bases). Trimming took off 0 bases at V and 2 bases at J, with 9 bases between the two ends. The CDR3 consists of 15 residues. The germline gives CDR1 SGDLS, CDR2 YYNGEE. CDR3 sequence reads: CASSVGAGAGNTIYF. The CDR3 DNA reads as TGTGCCAGCAGCGTAGGAGCAGGGGCTGGAAACACCATATATTTT.

This chain's CDR3 is CASSVEGRGHEQYF. The DNA of the CDR3 is TGTGCCAGCAGCGTAGAGGGCAGGGGCCACGAGCAGTACTTC. V usage is TRBV9 and J usage is TRBJ2-7; maybe TRBD1 (6 bases). The CDR3 sequence is 14 residues long. V lost 0 bases, J lost 5 bases, and 12 bases lay in between. In germline, CDR1 is SGDLS, CDR2 YYNGEE. The full variable domain, in which reference TRBV9 and TRBJ2-7 provide the parts outside the CDR3, is DSGVTQTPKHLITATGQRVTLRCSPRSGDLSVYWYQQSLDQGLQFLIQYYNGEERAKGNILERFSAQQFPDLHSELNLSSLELGDSALYFCASSVEGRGHEQYFGPGTRLTVT.

This chain links TRBV28 with TRBJ1-2; D might be TRBD1 (5 bases). Germline V gene lookup returns CDR1 MDHEN and CDR2 SYDVKM. Trimming removed 6 bases at V and 4 bases at J, with 12 bases between. CDR3 length: 13 amino acids. The CDR3 loop reads CASRRDGFYGYTF. The CDR3 bases are TGTGCCAGCAGGAGGGACGGCTTCTATGGCTACACCTTC.

This chain connects TRBV29-1 to TRBJ2-5; 14 bases align to TRBD2. Per germline, CDR1 SQVTM and CDR2 ANQGSEA. The CDR3 sequence is 16 residues long. Losses at the gene ends were 7 bases for V and 5 bases for J; bases not matched to a gene: 12. Here the CDR3 DNA reads TGCAGCGCAGCCCCTGGGACTAGCGGGAGTAGCGAGACCCAGTACTTC. Residues: CSAAPGTSGSSETQYF.

This chain links TRBV27 with TRBJ2-1, with 8 bases aligning to TRBD2. J was trimmed by 4 bases and V by 1 base; bases with no gene match: 9. Per the germline V gene, CDR1 is MNHEY and CDR2 is SMNVEV (reference sequence). The CDR3 has 17 amino acids. The CDR3 here is CASSLLAGTRPYNEQFF. For the CDR3, the DNA is TGTGCCAGCAGTTTATTAGCGGGGACCCGCCCGTACAATGAGCAGTTCTTC.